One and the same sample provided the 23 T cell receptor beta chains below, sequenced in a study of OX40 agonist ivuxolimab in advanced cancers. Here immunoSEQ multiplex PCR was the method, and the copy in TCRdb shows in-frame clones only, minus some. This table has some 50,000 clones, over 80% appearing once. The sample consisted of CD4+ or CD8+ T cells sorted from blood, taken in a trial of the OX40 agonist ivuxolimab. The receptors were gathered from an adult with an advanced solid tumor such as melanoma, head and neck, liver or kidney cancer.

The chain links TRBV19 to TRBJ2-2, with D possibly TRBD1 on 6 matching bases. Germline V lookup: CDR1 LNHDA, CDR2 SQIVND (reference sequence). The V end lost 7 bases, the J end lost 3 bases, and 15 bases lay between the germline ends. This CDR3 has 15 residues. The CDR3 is CASNGWGRDTGELFF. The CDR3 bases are TGTGCCAGTAATGGTTGGGGGCGCGACACCGGGGAGCTGTTTTTT. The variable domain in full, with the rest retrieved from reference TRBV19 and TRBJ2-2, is DGGITQSPKYLFRKEGQNVTLSCEQNLNHDAMYWYRQDPGQGLRLIYYSQIVNDFQKGDIAEGYSVSREKKESFPLTVTSAQKNPTAFYLCASNGWGRDTGELFFGEGSRLTVL.

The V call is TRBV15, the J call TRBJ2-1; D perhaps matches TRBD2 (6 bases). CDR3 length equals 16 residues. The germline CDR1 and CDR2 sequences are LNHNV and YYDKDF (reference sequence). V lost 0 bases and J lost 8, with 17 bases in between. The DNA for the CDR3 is TGTGCCACCAGCAGAGATGTGGGACTTAACTTCGATGAGCAGTTCTTC. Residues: CATSRDVGLNFDEQFF.

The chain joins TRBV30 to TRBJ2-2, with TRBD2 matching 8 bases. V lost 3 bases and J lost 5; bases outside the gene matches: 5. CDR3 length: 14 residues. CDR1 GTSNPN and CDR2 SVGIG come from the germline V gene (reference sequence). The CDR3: CAWSRAGGTGELFF. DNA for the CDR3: TGTGCCTGGAGCCGGGCGGGGGGAACCGGGGAGCTGTTTTTT.

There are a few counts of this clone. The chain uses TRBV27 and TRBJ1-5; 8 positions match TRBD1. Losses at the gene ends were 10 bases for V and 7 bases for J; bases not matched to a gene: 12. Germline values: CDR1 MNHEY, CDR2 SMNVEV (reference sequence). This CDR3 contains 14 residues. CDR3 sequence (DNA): TGTGCCATAGCCGCTGGACAGGGTGGCCAGCCCCAGCATTTT. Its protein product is CAIAAGQGGQPQHF.

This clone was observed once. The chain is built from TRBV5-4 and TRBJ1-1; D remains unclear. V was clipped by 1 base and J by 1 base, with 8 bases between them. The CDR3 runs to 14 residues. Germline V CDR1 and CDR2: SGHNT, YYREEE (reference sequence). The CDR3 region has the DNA TGTGCCAGCAGCTTGACAATGCGGAACACTGAAGCTTTCTTT. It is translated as CASSLTMRNTEAFF.

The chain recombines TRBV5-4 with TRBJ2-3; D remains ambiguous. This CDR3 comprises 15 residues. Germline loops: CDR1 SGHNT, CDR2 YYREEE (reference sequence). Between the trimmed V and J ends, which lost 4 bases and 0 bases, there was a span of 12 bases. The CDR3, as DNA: TGTGCCAGCAGCCGATTAGACGGGAGCACAGATACGCAGTATTTT. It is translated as CASSRLDGSTDTQYF.

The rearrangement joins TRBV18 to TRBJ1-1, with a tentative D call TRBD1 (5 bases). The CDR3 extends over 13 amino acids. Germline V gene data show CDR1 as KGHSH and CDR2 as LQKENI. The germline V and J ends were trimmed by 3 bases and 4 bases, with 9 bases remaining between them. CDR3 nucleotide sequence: TGTGCCAGCTCACCCCGACAGATCACTGAAGCTTTCTTT. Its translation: CASSPRQITEAFF.

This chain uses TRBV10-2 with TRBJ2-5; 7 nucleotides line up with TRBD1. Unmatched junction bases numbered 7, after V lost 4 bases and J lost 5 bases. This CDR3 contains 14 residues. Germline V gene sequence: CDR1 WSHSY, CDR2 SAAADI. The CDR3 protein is CASSGSTGRETQYF. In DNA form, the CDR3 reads TGCGCCAGCAGTGGGTCGACAGGGCGGGAGACCCAGTACTTC.

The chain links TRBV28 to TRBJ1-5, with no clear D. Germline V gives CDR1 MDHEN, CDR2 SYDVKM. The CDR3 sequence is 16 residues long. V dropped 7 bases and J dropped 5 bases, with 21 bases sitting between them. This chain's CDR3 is CASNPLRWRNYQPQHF. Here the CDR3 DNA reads TGTGCCAGCAACCCTCTTCGGTGGAGGAACTATCAGCCCCAGCATTTT. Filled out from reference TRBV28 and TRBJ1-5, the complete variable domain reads DVKVTQSSRYLVKRTGEKVFLECVQDMDHENMFWYRQDPGLGLRLIYFSYDVKMKEKGDIPEGYSVSREKKERFSLILESASTNQTSMYLCASNPLRWRNYQPQHFGDGTRLSIL.

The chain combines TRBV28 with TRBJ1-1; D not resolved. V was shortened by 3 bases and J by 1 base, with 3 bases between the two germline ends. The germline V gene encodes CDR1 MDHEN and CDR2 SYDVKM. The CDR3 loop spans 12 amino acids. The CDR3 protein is CASSFQNTEAFF. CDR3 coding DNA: TGTGCCAGCAGTTTTCAGAACACTGAAGCTTTCTTT.

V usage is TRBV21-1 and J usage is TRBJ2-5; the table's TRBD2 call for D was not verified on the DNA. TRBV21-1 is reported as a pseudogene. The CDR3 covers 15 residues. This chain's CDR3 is CASSKLRGGQETQYF. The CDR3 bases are TGTGCCAGCAGCAAACTCCGGGGGGGACAAGAGACCCAGTACTTC.

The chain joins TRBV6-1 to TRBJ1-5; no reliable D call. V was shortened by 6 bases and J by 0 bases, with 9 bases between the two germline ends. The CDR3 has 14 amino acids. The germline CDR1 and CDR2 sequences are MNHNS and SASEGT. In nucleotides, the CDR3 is TGTGCCAGCAGCCGCCAAAGTAGCAATCAGCCCCAGCATTTT. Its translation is CASSRQSSNQPQHF.

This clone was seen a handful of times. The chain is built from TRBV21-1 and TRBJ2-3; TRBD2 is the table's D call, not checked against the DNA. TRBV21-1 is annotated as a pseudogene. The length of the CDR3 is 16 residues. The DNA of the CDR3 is TGTGCCAGCAGCCCCCACCGACTAGCGGAACAAGATACGCAGTATTTT. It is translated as CASSPHRLAEQDTQYF.

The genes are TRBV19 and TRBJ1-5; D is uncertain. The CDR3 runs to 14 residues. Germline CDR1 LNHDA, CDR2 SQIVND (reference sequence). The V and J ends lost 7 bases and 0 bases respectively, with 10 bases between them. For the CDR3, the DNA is TGTGCCAGTACCAGGTCCCCTAGCAATCAGCCCCAGCATTTT. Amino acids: CASTRSPSNQPQHF.

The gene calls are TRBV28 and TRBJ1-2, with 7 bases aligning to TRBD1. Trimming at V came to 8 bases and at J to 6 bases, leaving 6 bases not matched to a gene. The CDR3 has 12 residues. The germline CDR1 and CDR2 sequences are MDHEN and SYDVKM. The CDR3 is CASLKQGNGYTF. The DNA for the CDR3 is TGTGCCAGCTTAAAACAGGGGAATGGCTACACCTTC.

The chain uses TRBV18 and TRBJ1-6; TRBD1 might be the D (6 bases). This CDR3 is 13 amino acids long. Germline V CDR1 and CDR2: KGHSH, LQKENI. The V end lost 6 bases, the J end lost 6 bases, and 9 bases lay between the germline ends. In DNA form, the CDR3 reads TGTGCCAGCTCGGGGGGGGCTAATTCACCCCTCCACTTT. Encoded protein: CASSGGANSPLHF.

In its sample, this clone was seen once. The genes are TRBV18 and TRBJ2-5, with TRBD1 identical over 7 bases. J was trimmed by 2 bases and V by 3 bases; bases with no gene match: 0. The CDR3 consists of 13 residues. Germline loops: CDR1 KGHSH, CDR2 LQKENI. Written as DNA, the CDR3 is TGTGCCAGCTCACCGGGACAGCAAGAGACCCAGTACTTC. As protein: CASSPGQQETQYF. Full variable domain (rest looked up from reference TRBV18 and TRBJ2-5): NAGVMQNPRHLVRRRGQEARLRCSPMKGHSHVYWYRQLPEEGLKFMVYLQKENIIDESGMPKERFSAEFPKEGPSILRIQQVVRGDSAAYFCASSPGQQETQYFGPGTRLLVL.

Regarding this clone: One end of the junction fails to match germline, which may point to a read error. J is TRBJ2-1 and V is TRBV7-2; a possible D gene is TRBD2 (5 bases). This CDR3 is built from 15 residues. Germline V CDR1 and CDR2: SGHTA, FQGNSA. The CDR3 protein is CASSLASGTYNEQFF. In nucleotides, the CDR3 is TGTGCCAGCAGCCTAGCAAGCGGTACCTACAATGAGCAGTTCTTC.

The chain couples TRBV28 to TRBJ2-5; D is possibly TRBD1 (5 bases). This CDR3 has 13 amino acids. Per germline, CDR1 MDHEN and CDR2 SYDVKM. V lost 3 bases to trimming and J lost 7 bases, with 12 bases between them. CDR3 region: CASSFAGIGTQYF. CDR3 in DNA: TGTGCCAGCAGTTTTGCAGGGATTGGGACCCAGTACTTC. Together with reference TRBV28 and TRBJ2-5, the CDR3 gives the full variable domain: DVKVTQSSRYLVKRTGEKVFLECVQDMDHENMFWYRQDPGLGLRLIYFSYDVKMKEKGDIPEGYSVSREKKERFSLILESASTNQTSMYLCASSFAGIGTQYFGPGTRLLVL.

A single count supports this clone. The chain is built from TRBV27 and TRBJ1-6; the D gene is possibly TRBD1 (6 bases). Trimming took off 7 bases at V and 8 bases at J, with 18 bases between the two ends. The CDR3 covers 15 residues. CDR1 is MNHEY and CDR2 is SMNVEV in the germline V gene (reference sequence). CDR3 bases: TGTGCCAGCACCCCAAGTGCGGGGGCGGATTCACCCCTCCACTTT. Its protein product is CASTPSAGADSPLHF.

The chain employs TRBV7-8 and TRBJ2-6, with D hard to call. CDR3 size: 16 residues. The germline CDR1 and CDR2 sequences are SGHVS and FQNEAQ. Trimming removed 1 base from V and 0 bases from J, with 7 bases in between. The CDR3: CASSLGIGSGANVLTF. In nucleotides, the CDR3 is TGTGCCAGCAGCTTAGGAATCGGCTCTGGGGCCAACGTCCTGACTTTC.

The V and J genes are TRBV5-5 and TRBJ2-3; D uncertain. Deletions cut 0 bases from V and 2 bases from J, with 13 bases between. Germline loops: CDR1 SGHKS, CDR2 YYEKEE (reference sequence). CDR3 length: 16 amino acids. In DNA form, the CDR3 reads TGTGCCAGCAGCTTGGTGAATCTCGGGTTCACAGATACGCAGTATTTT. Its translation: CASSLVNLGFTDTQYF.

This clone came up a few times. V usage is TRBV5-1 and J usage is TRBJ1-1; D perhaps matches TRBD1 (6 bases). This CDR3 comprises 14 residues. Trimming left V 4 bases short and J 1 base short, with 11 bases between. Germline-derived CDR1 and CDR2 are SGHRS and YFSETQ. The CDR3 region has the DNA TGCGCCAGCAGCATACGACAGGAGAACACTGAAGCTTTCTTT. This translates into CASSIRQENTEAFF.